One sample yielded the 21 T cell receptor beta chains listed below, sequenced in a study of T cells in Graves' hyperthyroidism and ophthalmopathy. There were TCR beta CDR3 regions amplified from RNA transcripts. Initially, a first-round RT-PCR of the TCR CDR3 employed the HTBI primer set. MiXCR was run by TCRdb on the multiplex PCR reads, yielding one entry per CDR3 protein. The sample holds 90,000 to 120,000 distinct CDR3 sequences; roughly 15% are singletons and the top ten take around two fifths. Sample: blood. The receptors originated from a woman between 50 and 59 years old with Graves' hyperthyroidism.

This clonotype was seen repeatedly, ten times or more. The gene calls are TRBV2 and TRBJ2-5; D is perhaps TRBD1 (6 bases). V gave up 0 bases and J gave up 5 bases, with 13 bases separating them. There are 15 residues in the CDR3. CDR1 is SNHLY and CDR2 is FYNNEI in the germline V gene. In DNA form, the CDR3 reads TGTGCCAGCAGTGAAGCTACCACAGGGTCCGAGACCCAGTACTTC. This codes for CASSEATTGSETQYF. Combining the CDR3 with reference TRBV2 and TRBJ2-5 gives the whole variable domain EPEVTQTPSHQVTQMGQEVILRCVPISNHLYFYWYRQILGQKVEFLVSFYNNEISEKSEIFDDQFSVERPDGSNFTLKIRSTKLEDSAMYFCASSEATTGSETQYFGPGTRLLVL.

Ten or more counts support this clonotype. CDR3 sequence reads: CASNSGGGNQPQHF. DNA of the CDR3: TGTGCCAGCAACTCCGGGGGGGGCAATCAGCCCCAGCATTTT. The chain employs TRBV7-9 and TRBJ1-5; tentatively, D is TRBD1 (5 bases). V lost 7 bases and J lost 2, with 12 bases in between. The V gene's germline CDR1 is SEHNR and CDR2 FQNEAQ (reference sequence). The CDR3 loop spans 14 amino acids.

This clonotype occurred many times. CDR3 in amino acids: CAWSQEDWYETQYF. Here the CDR3 DNA reads TGTGCCTGGAGTCAAGAGGACTGGTATGAGACCCAGTACTTC. V usage is TRBV30 and J usage is TRBJ2-5, with D tentatively TRBD2 (5 bases). V shed 2 bases and J shed 5 bases, with 15 bases lying between them. Per germline, CDR1 GTSNPN and CDR2 SVGIG (reference sequence). The CDR3 extends over 14 amino acids. Full variable domain (rest looked up from reference TRBV30 and TRBJ2-5): SQTIHQWPATLVQPVGSPLSLECTVEGTSNPNLYWYRQAAGRGLQLLFYSVGIGQISSEVPQNLSASRPQDRQFILSSKKLLLSDSGFYLCAWSQEDWYETQYFGPGTRLLVL.

This clonotype came up many times. This chain joins TRBV3-1 and TRBJ2-7; 7 nucleotides line up with TRBD2. The CDR3 length is 12 residues. Trimming removed 6 bases from V and 7 bases from J; junction bases left unmatched: 6. CDR1 is LGHDT and CDR2 is YNNKEL in the germline V gene (reference sequence). DNA for the CDR3: TGTGCCAGCAGTACGGGAGGCTTTGAGCAGTACTTC. Amino acid sequence: CASSTGGFEQYF.

The V gene is TRBV28, the J gene TRBJ1-3, with D perhaps matching TRBD1 (5 bases). CDR1 and CDR2 (germline): MDHEN, SYDVKM. This CDR3 contains 16 residues. Trimming left V 3 bases short and J 0 bases short, with 12 bases between. DNA of the CDR3: TGTGCCAGCAGTTTTCTCACCACAGGCTCTGGAAACACCATATATTTT. The encoded protein is CASSFLTTGSGNTIYF. Full variable domain (missing parts from reference TRBV28 and TRBJ1-3): DVKVTQSSRYLVKRTGEKVFLECVQDMDHENMFWYRQDPGLGLRLIYFSYDVKMKEKGDIPEGYSVSREKKERFSLILESASTNQTSMYLCASSFLTTGSGNTIYFGEGSWLTVV.

The table lists this clonotype with many counts. The CDR3 DNA is TGTGCCAGCAGCTTAGTGGTGGGACAGTCTCTACCCCTGAGCTCCTACAATGAGCAGTTCTTC. Encoded protein: CASSLVVGQSLPLSSYNEQFF. This chain uses TRBV7-8 with TRBJ2-1; 7 bases line up with TRBD1. The CDR3 loop spans 21 amino acids. Germline V gene data show CDR1 as SGHVS and CDR2 as FQNEAQ. V lost 1 base and J lost 0; bases outside the gene matches: 18.

The chain uses TRBV5-1 and TRBJ2-1; 13 nucleotides match TRBD2. CDR1 and CDR2 (germline): SGHRS, YFSETQ. This CDR3 spans 17 amino acids. Germline trimming cut 4 bases from V and 4 bases from J; bases unmatched to any gene: 8. The CDR3 DNA reads as TGCGCCAGCAGCATAAGGGGACTAGCGGGATCTTACAATGAGCAGTTCTTC. As protein: CASSIRGLAGSYNEQFF. The entire variable domain, with the rest obtained from reference TRBV5-1 and TRBJ2-1, is as follows: KAGVTQTPRYLIKTRGQQVTLSCSPISGHRSVSWYQQTPGQGLQFLFEYFSETQRNKGNFPGRFSGRQFSNSRSEMNVSTLELGDSALYLCASSIRGLAGSYNEQFFGPGTRLTVL.

There are many counts of this clonotype. In DNA, the CDR3 is TGTGCCAGCAGCTTAAGGGGGCGGGGGAACTCTGGAAACACCATATATTTT. It codes for CASSLRGRGNSGNTIYF. J is TRBJ1-3 and V is TRBV7-3; a possible D gene is TRBD1 (6 bases). CDR3 size: 17 residues. Germline V CDR1 and CDR2: SGHTA, FQGTGA. With 1 base removed from V and 0 bases from J, the gap between germline ends came to 13 bases.

The rearrangement links TRBV19 to TRBJ2-1; maybe TRBD2 (5 bases). With 3 bases removed from V and 9 bases from J, the gap between germline ends came to 18 bases. There are 15 residues in the CDR3. Germline V gene sequence: CDR1 LNHDA, CDR2 SQIVND (reference sequence). For the CDR3, the DNA is TGTGCCAGTAGTATCCAAGCGGTGGAGAGGGCTGAGCAGTTCTTC. It translates to CASSIQAVERAEQFF.

V and J are TRBV30 and TRBJ1-2; possibly TRBD1 for D (5 bases). The V end lost 3 bases, the J end lost 1 base, and 18 bases lay between the germline ends. CDR3 length: 16 residues. The germline gives CDR1 GTSNPN, CDR2 SVGIG (reference sequence). The CDR3 here is CAWSGPGRQFNYGYTF. CDR3 in DNA: TGTGCCTGGAGCGGCCCGGGACGGCAGTTTAACTATGGCTACACCTTC.

This clonotype was recorded many times. The V and J genes are TRBV2 and TRBJ2-1; 9 bases agree with TRBD2. Unmatched junction bases numbered 4, after V lost 6 bases and J lost 1 base. This CDR3 is 15 amino acids long. The germline V gene has CDR1 SNHLY and CDR2 FYNNEI. CDR3 in amino acids: CASRGSGRSYNEQFF. In DNA form, the CDR3 reads TGTGCCAGCAGAGGTAGCGGGAGATCCTACAATGAGCAGTTCTTC. The entire variable domain, with the rest obtained from reference TRBV2 and TRBJ2-1, is as follows: EPEVTQTPSHQVTQMGQEVILRCVPISNHLYFYWYRQILGQKVEFLVSFYNNEISEKSEIFDDQFSVERPDGSNFTLKIRSTKLEDSAMYFCASRGSGRSYNEQFFGPGTRLTVL.

The rearrangement joins TRBV11-1 to TRBJ2-1, with TRBD2 identical over 16 bases. Unmatched junction bases numbered 5, after V lost 4 bases and J lost 8 bases. The germline gives CDR1 SGHAT, CDR2 FQDESV (reference sequence). The CDR3 is 16 amino acids. The CDR3 is CASSSGLAGGRYEQFF. The CDR3 nucleotides read TGTGCCAGCAGCTCGGGACTAGCGGGAGGGCGGTATGAGCAGTTCTTC.

The chain recombines TRBV2 with TRBJ1-2; tentative D call: TRBD1 (6 bases). Trimming left V 11 bases short and J 7 bases short, with 17 bases between. The germline V gene encodes CDR1 SNHLY and CDR2 FYNNEI. This CDR3 comprises 12 residues. DNA of the CDR3: TGTGCCGTCAGGCCGGACAGCCCTGGCTACACCTTC. It yields the protein CAVRPDSPGYTF.

In its sample, this clonotype was seen many times. The chain uses TRBV20-1 and TRBJ2-5; 7 bases line up with TRBD2. The V segment lost 4 bases and the J segment 5 bases; nucleotides outside the gene matches: 10. CDR1 and CDR2 from the germline V gene are DFQATT and SNEGSKA (reference sequence). The CDR3 loop spans 14 amino acids. Here the CDR3 reads CSAKTSKGGETQYF. Here the CDR3 DNA reads TGCAGTGCTAAGACTAGCAAAGGAGGGGAGACCCAGTACTTC.

The rearrangement uses TRBV12-3 or TRBV12-4 and TRBJ2-3, with 9 bases lining up with TRBD2. With V trimmed by 6 bases and J by 4 bases, 8 bases remained unmatched. This CDR3 has 15 residues. DNA for the CDR3: TGTGCCAGCAGCCCAGCGGGGGGCGTCCCAGATACGCAGTATTTT. Translating it yields CASSPAGGVPDTQYF.

This clonotype was found many times. The chain joins TRBV7-2 to TRBJ2-3; D remains ambiguous. With 1 base removed from V and 0 bases from J, the gap between germline ends came to 8 bases. This CDR3 contains 15 residues. The germline CDR1 and CDR2 sequences are SGHTA and FQGNSA. The CDR3 protein is CASSLGVTSTDTQYF. The CDR3 nucleotides read TGTGCCAGCAGCTTAGGGGTTACTAGCACAGATACGCAGTATTTT.

This clonotype showed up many times. This chain links TRBV6-1 with TRBJ1-5; D not resolved. The CDR3 has 11 residues. The germline V gene has CDR1 MNHNS and CDR2 SASEGT. The V end was cut by 4 bases, the J end by 5 bases, with 3 bases between. CDR3 sequence (DNA): TGTGCCAGCAGTGTCGATCAGCCCCAGCATTTT. It specifies CASSVDQPQHF.

Many counts were recorded for this clonotype. As DNA, the CDR3 is TGCAGTGCTACCCAAGGTTTAGGGACTACCCCCTCCTACAATGAGCAGTTCTTC. Translating gives CSATQGLGTTPSYNEQFF. This chain connects TRBV20-1 to TRBJ2-1, with TRBD2 matching 7 bases. Trimming at V came to 4 bases and at J to 0 bases, leaving 15 bases not matched to a gene. This CDR3 is 18 amino acids long. Per the germline V gene, CDR1 is DFQATT and CDR2 is SNEGSKA (reference sequence).

This clonotype was detected many times. J is TRBJ2-1 and V is TRBV29-1, with TRBD2 identical over 10 bases. The junction had 5 bases not matched to a gene; V was cut back by 3 bases and J by 0 bases. CDR1 and CDR2 (germline): SQVTM, ANQGSEA. CDR3 length: 16 amino acids. The CDR3 coding sequence is TGCAGCGTTGATACTAGCGGGAAAAGCTCCTACAATGAGCAGTTCTTC. Protein: CSVDTSGKSSYNEQFF.

This clonotype was observed a handful of times. This chain uses TRBV6-1 with TRBJ2-1; D is undetermined. CDR1 is MNHNS, CDR2 SASEGT, per germline. Trimming stripped 6 bases from V and 3 bases from J, with 12 bases between. CDR3 length: 14 amino acids. This chain's CDR3 is CASSYTEIYNEQFF. Here the CDR3 DNA reads TGTGCCAGCAGCTACACAGAAATCTACAATGAGCAGTTCTTC.

This clonotype was counted at least ten times. The chain carries TRBV6-5 and TRBJ2-5; TRBD1 or TRBD2 may be the D gene (5 bases each). The germline V and J ends were trimmed by 2 bases and 4 bases, with 11 bases remaining between them. Germline V gene sequence: CDR1 MNHEY, CDR2 SVGAGI. The CDR3 consists of 14 residues. CDR3 in amino acids: CASSYGASLETQYF. In DNA, the CDR3 is TGTGCCAGCAGTTACGGGGCTAGCTTAGAGACCCAGTACTTC.